This note documents a single T cell receptor (beta chain) sequence. Its antigen is not identified. CDR3 length: 17 residues. Germline CDR1 and CDR2: SGHRS and YFSETQ. Trimming cost V 2 bases and J 6 bases, with 21 bases left between them. These data are taken from a study of post-analysis software for immune sequencing data. Study-wide background: Courses of disease covered relapsing-remitting, secondary progressive and progressive-relapsing multiple sclerosis. Study conclusions and caveats: Included in a set of about five TRBV segments more frequent in patients than controls were TRBV5-6, TRBV5-1 and TRBV20-1. Pronounced co-clustering by F measure was evident among identically batched samples. Patients with multiple sclerosis recorded significantly lower normalized Chao1 diversity than controls, the study found.

Every TCR beta cDNA library bore unique molecular identifiers. Around 460,000 cDNA molecules came from roughly 1 to 10 million T cells. One entry per CDR3 protein results from TCRdb running MiXCR on the PCR reads. This sample has roughly 730,000 distinct CDR3 sequences; 25% to 30% occur once, and the top ten carry under 0.7%. This TCR came from a girl between 10 and 17 years old with multiple sclerosis. The rearrangement joins TRBV5-1 to TRBJ2-1, with unresolved D. The specimen was blood. The CDR3 coding sequence is TGCGCCAGCAGCTTTTCCCCCGCTGCTGGGGTATCCAATGAGCAGTTCTTC. The encoded protein is CASSFSPAAGVSNEQFF.